The rows below give T cell receptor beta chains drawn from one sample of a study of control samples from healthy donors and cancer patients. Produced via immunoSEQ multiplex PCR; TCRdb's table is partial and in-frame only. This sample has 150,000 to 200,000 clones; around 94% occur once, and the top ten carry 1.3% to 1.5%. What was sequenced was blood. Receptors were obtained from a young man in good health. The CDR3 runs from the conserved cysteine through the conserved F or W. Fields, in order: V gene, clone size, D gene, J gene, CDR3 DNA, CDR3 protein. The D gene is left open where the match is weak. The size entry is marked missing in some rows and otherwise reads once, few, many or a size class.

V: TRBV11-2; size: .; D: TRBD1; J: TRBJ2-7; DNA: TGTGCCAGCAGCTTAGAGTTGGGGGCAGGGGGTTCCTACGAGCAGTACTTC; CDR3: CASSLELGAGGSYEQYF
V: TRBV2; size: .; D: .; J: TRBJ2-2; DNA: TGTGCCAGCCGGCTTGGCGGGGAAACCGGGGAGCTGTTTTTT; CDR3: CASRLGGETGELFF
V: TRBV10-3; size: .; D: .; J: TRBJ2-3; DNA: TGTGCCATCTTGGGGGACTCCCAAGATACGCAGTATTTT; CDR3: CAILGDSQDTQYF
V: TRBV7-9; size: .; D: .; J: TRBJ1-5; DNA: TGTGCCAGCAGCCTCGGGTACGGCAATCAGCCCCAGCATTTT; CDR3: CASSLGYGNQPQHF
V: TRBV9; size: .; D: TRBD2; J: TRBJ2-7; DNA: TGTGCCAGCAGCCCAACAGGACTAGCGGATAATTACGAGCAGTACTTC; CDR3: CASSPTGLADNYEQYF
V: TRBV6-6; size: .; D: .; J: TRBJ1-1; DNA: TGTGCCAGCAGTCCATGGGAGACCGGGACAAGGGCCCTTGAAGCTTTCTTT; CDR3: CASSPWETGTRALEAFF
V: TRBV9; size: .; D: .; J: TRBJ1-2; DNA: TGTGCCAGCAGCGTAGCTGGGAGGGGCGACTATGGCTACACCTTC; CDR3: CASSVAGRGDYGYTF
V: TRBV7-2; size: .; D: TRBD2; J: TRBJ2-3; DNA: TGTGCCAGCAACCCCGGGGGTAGCGGGAGGGATACGCAGTATTTT; CDR3: CASNPGGSGRDTQYF
V: TRBV27; size: .; D: TRBD2; J: TRBJ2-2; DNA: TGTGCCAGCAGTCCCCGGGGAGGGACGAACACCGGGGAGCTGTTTTTT; CDR3: CASSPRGGTNTGELFF
V: TRBV10-2; size: .; D: .; J: TRBJ2-7; DNA: TGCGCCAGCTCCTCAAGCTACGAGCAGTACTTC; CDR3: CASSSSYEQYF
V: TRBV27; size: once; D: .; J: TRBJ2-4; DNA: TGTGCCAGCAGCTCCGACAGGGTTGGGAGGAACATTCAGTACTTC; CDR3: CASSSDRVGRNIQYF
V: TRBV6-2/TRBV6-3; size: .; D: .; J: TRBJ2-1; DNA: TGTGCCAGCAGTTTCCCCCAGGGTGAGGAGGACAATGAGCAGTTCTTC; CDR3: CASSFPQGEEDNEQFF
V: TRBV19; size: .; D: TRBD2; J: TRBJ2-1; DNA: TGTGCCAGTAGTATGACTAGCGGATACTACAATGAGCAGTTCTTC; CDR3: CASSMTSGYYNEQFF
V: TRBV30; size: once; D: TRBD1; J: TRBJ1-1; DNA: TGTGCCTGGAAGACCGACAGGGGATACACTGAAGCTTTCTTT; CDR3: CAWKTDRGYTEAFF
V: TRBV19; size: .; D: .; J: TRBJ2-3; DNA: TGTGCCAGTAGTACCCAGGGCGGGCTAGCTACGCAGTATTTT; CDR3: CASSTQGGLATQYF
V: TRBV7-8; size: .; D: .; J: TRBJ2-7; DNA: TGTGCCAGCAGCTTGGGATTAGGGAACGAGCAGTACTTC; CDR3: CASSLGLGNEQYF
V: TRBV5-1; size: .; D: .; J: TRBJ2-7; DNA: TGCGCCAGCAGCCCGGAGGGATCCTCCTACGAGCAGTACTTC; CDR3: CASSPEGSSYEQYF
V: TRBV13; size: .; D: TRBD2; J: TRBJ2-2; DNA: TGTGCCAGCAGCCCAGTTAGCGGGGGGGTTCCCGGGGAGCTGTTTTTT; CDR3: CASSPVSGGVPGELFF
V: TRBV12-5; size: .; D: TRBD2; J: TRBJ2-7; DNA: TGTGCCTCGCTTAGAAGCGGGGGAGGACGGTACGAGCAGTACTTC; CDR3: CASLRSGGGRYEQYF
V: TRBV27; size: .; D: TRBD1; J: TRBJ1-1; DNA: TGTGCCAGCAGAGACAGGGGGCAAATTGAAGCTTTCTTT; CDR3: CASRDRGQIEAFF
V: TRBV6-2/TRBV6-3; size: .; D: TRBD2; J: TRBJ2-5; DNA: TGTGCCAGCAGTTACAGTGGAACTAGCGGGGGGGACCCCCAAGAGACCCAGTACTTC; CDR3: CASSYSGTSGGDPQETQYF
V: TRBV27; size: .; D: TRBD1; J: TRBJ2-1; DNA: TGTGCCAGCAGACAGGGGCCTGAGCAGTTCTTC; CDR3: CASRQGPEQFF
V: TRBV6-5; size: .; D: .; J: TRBJ1-2; DNA: TGTGCCAGCAGTTACTTACAGGGCCCCTATGGCTACACCTTC; CDR3: CASSYLQGPYGYTF
V: TRBV11-2; size: .; D: TRBD2; J: TRBJ2-2; DNA: TGTGCCAGCAGCTTCAGACTAGCGGGGAACACCGGGGAGCTGTTTTTT; CDR3: CASSFRLAGNTGELFF
V: TRBV7-6; size: .; D: TRBD1; J: TRBJ2-7; DNA: TGTGCCAGCAGCTTAGCGTATCAGGGGGTTTACGAGCAGTACTTC; CDR3: CASSLAYQGVYEQYF
V: TRBV6-6; size: few; D: .; J: TRBJ1-5; DNA: TGTGCCAGCAGGCCAGGGTCCGGTCAGCCCCAGCATTTT; CDR3: CASRPGSGQPQHF
V: TRBV15; size: many; D: .; J: TRBJ2-7; DNA: TGTGCCACCAGCAGGGCAGAAACCTACGAGCAGTACTTC; CDR3: CATSRAETYEQYF
V: TRBV7-2; size: once; D: .; J: TRBJ1-1; DNA: TGTGCCAGCAGCCGGGGGGGGGCTCTGAACACTGAAGCTTTCTTT; CDR3: CASSRGGALNTEAFF
V: TRBV27; size: .; D: .; J: TRBJ2-7; DNA: TGTGCCAGCAGTTACCGGGACGGGGGATCGGGGGAGCAGTACTTC; CDR3: CASSYRDGGSGEQYF
V: TRBV6-1; size: .; D: .; J: TRBJ1-1; DNA: TGTGCCAGCAGTGATTCTCCCCAGACGAACACTGAAGCTTTCTTT; CDR3: CASSDSPQTNTEAFF
V: TRBV6-1; size: .; D: .; J: TRBJ1-1; DNA: TGTGCCAGCAGTGAAGCAAGGAGAGGGAGCACTGAAGCTTTCTTT; CDR3: CASSEARRGSTEAFF
V: TRBV23-1; size: few; D: TRBD1; J: TRBJ1-1; DNA: TGCGCCAGCAGTCGGACAGGGCCGGGAGCTTTCTTT; CDR3: CASSRTGPGAFF
V: TRBV20-1; size: .; D: .; J: TRBJ1-2; DNA: TGCAGTGCCCCCGGGGACTATGGCTACACCTTC; CDR3: CSAPGDYGYTF
V: TRBV18; size: .; D: TRBD1; J: TRBJ1-5; DNA: TGTGCCAGCTCACCGGGACAGGGCAATCAGCCCCAGCATTTT; CDR3: CASSPGQGNQPQHF
V: TRBV11-2; size: .; D: .; J: TRBJ2-3; DNA: TGTGCCAGCAGCCATCAACAGGGTTGGGATACGCAGTATTTT; CDR3: CASSHQQGWDTQYF
V: TRBV12-3/TRBV12-4; size: .; D: .; J: TRBJ1-2; DNA: TGTGCCAGCAGTTTCCTTTATGGCTACACCTTC; CDR3: CASSFLYGYTF
V: TRBV19; size: .; D: .; J: TRBJ2-6; DNA: TGTGCCAGTAGAACATATGGGAGCGCCGACTCTGGGGCCAACGTCCTGACTTTC; CDR3: CASRTYGSADSGANVLTF
V: TRBV6-6; size: once; D: TRBD2; J: TRBJ2-5; DNA: TGTGCCAGCAGTCCGCCCGATAGCGGGGGGTCCCAAGAGACCCAGTACTTC; CDR3: CASSPPDSGGSQETQYF
V: TRBV3-1/TRBV3-2; size: .; D: TRBD2; J: TRBJ2-5; DNA: TGTGCCAGCAGCCAAGATACTAGCGTCGGAGCCCAGTACTTC; CDR3: CASSQDTSVGAQYF
V: TRBV2; size: few; D: TRBD1; J: TRBJ2-3; DNA: TGTGCCAGCACCCCGGGACAGGTATTGCCAGATACGCAGTATTTT; CDR3: CASTPGQVLPDTQYF
V: TRBV3-1/TRBV3-2; size: once; D: TRBD2; J: TRBJ2-7; DNA: TGTGCCAGCAGCCCCCTTAGCGGGGGCCGGGGGGAGCAGTACTTC; CDR3: CASSPLSGGRGEQYF
V: TRBV30; size: .; D: TRBD1; J: TRBJ1-2; DNA: TGTGCCTGGAGTGTCCAGACAGGGCCTTATGGCTACACCTTC; CDR3: CAWSVQTGPYGYTF
V: TRBV28; size: .; D: .; J: TRBJ1-2; DNA: TGTGCCAGCAGTGGGGCGGGACGTCTCGACTATGGCTACACCTTC; CDR3: CASSGAGRLDYGYTF
V: TRBV19; size: .; D: .; J: TRBJ1-2; DNA: TGTGCCAGTCGGGGGGGTAGCACAGCTCCTTACTTC; CDR3: CASRGGSTAPYF
V: TRBV30; size: few; D: .; J: TRBJ2-1; DNA: TGTGCCTGGAGTGTAGGCTCAACGCAGTTCTTC; CDR3: CAWSVGSTQFF
V: TRBV10-3; size: .; D: TRBD1; J: TRBJ2-1; DNA: TGTGCCATCAGTGCGACAGGGGAGAAGAATGAGCAGTTCTTC; CDR3: CAISATGEKNEQFF
V: TRBV2; size: .; D: .; J: TRBJ2-5; DNA: TGTGCCAGCAGGGGGTACCAAGAGACCCAGTACTTC; CDR3: CASRGYQETQYF
V: TRBV7-9; size: once; D: .; J: TRBJ1-1; DNA: TGTGCCAGCAGCTCCAACCGACAGGTCGGGGACACTGAAGCTTTCTTT; CDR3: CASSSNRQVGDTEAFF
V: TRBV5-1; size: .; D: .; J: TRBJ2-2; DNA: TGCGCCAGCAGCCGTCAGGTGGGGAACACCGGGGAGCTGTTTTTT; CDR3: CASSRQVGNTGELFF